These 32 T cell receptor beta chains originate from one sample sequenced in a study of blood T cell repertoires in COVID-19 (dated by TCRdb to between 2020 and 2021). Preparation of the library involved the immunoSEQ multiplex PCR assay. TCRdb retrieved this table from immuneACCESS and kept in-frame rearrangements only. Not all clones are present; in checked studies, unresolved V genes account for under half, and no reason is known for the remainder. Recorded for this sample are 110,000 or so clones; around 85% of them occurred a single time. The top ten clonotypes cover around 6% of the sample. Sequencing used peripheral blood. The receptors come from a woman aged 55-70 years with COVID-19, enrolled during active disease.

The chain links TRBV19 to TRBJ1-1, with D possibly TRBD1 on 5 matching bases. The CDR3 sequence is 14 residues long. V was cut by 0 bases and J by 4 bases, with 9 bases left in between. CDR1 and CDR2 from the germline V gene are LNHDA and SQIVND (reference sequence). This CDR3 reads CASSIDWGSTEAFF. CDR3 bases: TGTGCCAGTAGTATAGATTGGGGCAGCACTGAAGCTTTCTTT. Full variable domain (outside the CDR3, taken from reference TRBV19 and TRBJ1-1): DGGITQSPKYLFRKEGQNVTLSCEQNLNHDAMYWYRQDPGQGLRLIYYSQIVNDFQKGDIAEGYSVSREKKESFPLTVTSAQKNPTAFYLCASSIDWGSTEAFFGQGTRLTVV.

CDR3 sequence: CASSVDSFFSYEQYF. CDR3 in DNA: TGTGCCAGCAGCGTAGATTCCTTTTTCTCCTACGAGCAGTACTTC. The rearrangement joins TRBV9 to TRBJ2-7; D not resolved. V lost 0 bases to trimming and J lost 0 bases, with 10 bases between them. The CDR3 length is 15 residues. Germline values: CDR1 SGDLS, CDR2 YYNGEE.

The chain links TRBV30 to TRBJ2-7; a weak D match, TRBD1 (7 bases). Looked up from germline, CDR1 is GTSNPN and CDR2 is SVGIG (reference sequence). The CDR3 sequence is 13 residues long. V was trimmed by 0 bases and J by 5 bases, leaving 11 bases between them. The CDR3 coding sequence is TGTGCCTGGAGTGTGACAGGGAGGAACGAGCAGTACTTC. Encoded protein: CAWSVTGRNEQYF.

The chain carries TRBV5-4 and TRBJ1-2; D gene uncertain. CDR3 size: 13 residues. In germline, CDR1 is SGHNT, CDR2 YYREEE (reference sequence). V was clipped by 4 bases and J by 1 base, with 8 bases between them. The CDR3 here is CASSDISNYGYTF. In nucleotides, the CDR3 is TGTGCCAGCAGCGACATTAGTAACTATGGCTACACCTTC.

The genes are TRBV7-2 and TRBJ1-1; D call uncertain. The ends were cut back, 2 bases at V and 4 bases at J, with 14 bases in the middle. Germline values: CDR1 SGHTA, CDR2 FQGNSA. The CDR3 covers 15 residues. CDR3 coding DNA: TGTGCCAGCAGCTTATGGCGAGGTTTGGGCACTGAAGCTTTCTTT. Encoded protein: CASSLWRGLGTEAFF.

The chain combines TRBV7-2 with TRBJ1-4; D perhaps matches TRBD1 (6 bases). With 2 bases removed from V and 7 bases from J, the gap between germline ends came to 14 bases. Germline V CDR1 and CDR2: SGHTA, FQGNSA. The length of the CDR3 is 15 residues. CDR3 loop: CASSLPGQMGEKLFF. The DNA of the CDR3 is TGTGCCAGCAGCTTACCGGGACAAATGGGTGAAAAACTGTTTTTT.

The CDR3 loop is CASSPGGELFYNSPLHF. In DNA form, the CDR3 reads TGCGCCAGCAGCCCGGGGGGGGAATTGTTCTATAATTCACCCCTCCACTTT. The chain couples TRBV5-1 to TRBJ1-6; TRBD1 is a possible D gene (5 bases). In germline, CDR1 is SGHRS, CDR2 YFSETQ. The CDR3 is 17 residues long. The ends were cut back, 4 bases at V and 3 bases at J, with 17 bases in the middle.

The rearrangement links TRBV29-1 to TRBJ1-2; perhaps TRBD1 as D (6 bases). Germline CDR1 SQVTM, CDR2 ANQGSEA. V was shortened by 6 bases and J by 7 bases, with 18 bases between the two germline ends. CDR3 size: 13 residues. The CDR3 region is CSVDLTGRSGYTF. The CDR3 coding sequence is TGCAGCGTGGACTTGACAGGCCGTAGTGGCTACACCTTC.

V usage is TRBV3-1 (or the pseudogene TRBV3-2) and J usage is TRBJ1-5; D not resolved. V was pared by 0 bases and J by 3 bases, with 9 bases between. The CDR3 totals 15 residues. Germline V gives CDR1 LGHDT, CDR2 YNNKEL (reference sequence). CDR3 in amino acids: CASSQDAGYNQPQHF. Here the CDR3 DNA reads TGTGCCAGCAGCCAAGATGCGGGTTACAATCAGCCCCAGCATTTT.

The genes are TRBV10-3 and TRBJ2-5, with 8 bases aligning to TRBD2. With V trimmed by 0 bases and J by 5 bases, 11 bases remained unmatched. Germline V gives CDR1 ENHRY, CDR2 SYGVKD. The CDR3 loop spans 17 amino acids. The DNA of the CDR3 is TGTGCCATCAGTGAGTCGAGTAGCGGGGACAAATCGGAGACCCAGTACTTC. It yields the protein CAISESSSGDKSETQYF.

The CDR3 spells CASSQSQGSYGYTF. In DNA form, the CDR3 reads TGTGCCAGCAGCCAGTCGCAGGGATCCTATGGCTACACCTTC. The gene calls are TRBV7-9 and TRBJ1-2, with a possible D match to TRBD1 (5 bases). V was cut by 5 bases and J by 4 bases, with 14 bases left in between. CDR1 is SEHNR and CDR2 is FQNEAQ in the germline V gene (reference sequence). The CDR3 covers 14 residues. Filled out from reference TRBV7-9 and TRBJ1-2, the complete variable domain reads DTGVSQNPRHKITKRGQNVTFRCDPISEHNRLYWYRQTLGQGPEFLTYFQNEAQLEKSRLLSDRFSAERPKGSFSTLEIQRTEQGDSAMYLCASSQSQGSYGYTFGSGTRLTVV.

This clone was counted only a few times. This chain links TRBV7-3 with TRBJ1-1, with D possibly TRBD1 on 5 matching bases. This CDR3 spans 13 amino acids. Germline values: CDR1 SGHTA, CDR2 FQGTGA. Between the trimmed V and J ends, which lost 0 bases and 3 bases, there was a span of 5 bases. The CDR3 DNA is TGTGCCAGCAGCTTAACAGGGGACACTGAAGCTTTCTTT. Residues: CASSLTGDTEAFF.

This clone came up once. The V call is TRBV7-6, the J call TRBJ2-7, with D possibly TRBD1 on 5 matching bases. The germline V gene has CDR1 SGHVS and CDR2 FNYEAQ. The V end was cut by 1 base, the J end by 2 bases, with 15 bases between. The CDR3 contains 16 residues. CDR3 DNA: TGTGCCAGCAGCTTAGTAAATAGGGAACAGGCCTACGAGCAGTACTTC. It encodes CASSLVNREQAYEQYF.

The V and J genes are TRBV5-1 and TRBJ1-5; D not resolved. V dropped 4 bases and J dropped 2 bases, with 13 bases sitting between them. This CDR3 comprises 15 residues. Germline CDR1 reads SGHRS; CDR2 reads YFSETQ. The CDR3 is CASSLGWEGNQPQHF. The DNA for the CDR3 is TGCGCCAGCAGCCTGGGGTGGGAGGGCAATCAGCCCCAGCATTTT.

V usage is TRBV5-6 and J usage is TRBJ1-2; TRBD1 matches 10 bases. The CDR3 is 13 amino acids. Trimming cost V 4 bases and J 7 bases; bases outside gene matches: 4. CDR1 SGHDT and CDR2 YYEEEE come from the germline V gene. The CDR3 nucleotides read TGTGCCAGCAGCCTCGGGACAGGGGCTGGCTACACCTTC. It specifies CASSLGTGAGYTF. The entire variable domain, with the rest obtained from reference TRBV5-6 and TRBJ1-2, is as follows: DAGVTQSPTHLIKTRGQQVTLRCSPKSGHDTVSWYQQALGQGPQFIFQYYEEEERQRGNFPDRFSGHQFPNYSSELNVNALLLGDSALYLCASSLGTGAGYTFGSGTRLTVV.

The V gene is TRBV12-3 or TRBV12-4, the J gene TRBJ1-2, with D unclear. The CDR3 contains 11 residues. Trimming stripped 6 bases from V and 7 bases from J, with 9 bases between. As DNA, the CDR3 is TGTGCCAGCAGGCAAACTACTGGCTACACCTTC. Protein product: CASRQTTGYTF.

This rearrangement joins TRBV6-1 to TRBJ1-1; D is undetermined. This CDR3 contains 15 residues. The V end lost 2 bases, the J end lost 5 bases, and 15 bases lay between the germline ends. Per germline, CDR1 MNHNS and CDR2 SASEGT. This chain's CDR3 is CASSETLEGGTEAFF. The CDR3 DNA reads TGTGCCAGCAGTGAAACCCTCGAGGGAGGGACTGAAGCTTTCTTT.

The J gene is TRBJ1-4, the V gene TRBV7-9; no firm D call. The CDR3 has 16 residues. Germline-derived CDR1 and CDR2 are SEHNR and FQNEAQ (reference sequence). V lost 5 bases and J lost 0, with 13 bases in between. The CDR3, as DNA: TGTGCCAGCAGCCCAGCGGGGAGTGCAACTAATGAAAAACTGTTTTTT. Protein: CASSPAGSATNEKLFF.

V gene TRBV6-5 combines with J gene TRBJ1-2; D perhaps matches TRBD1 (6 bases). Trimming shortened V by 7 bases and J by 6 bases, and 15 bases separated the two germline ends. CDR1 and CDR2 from the germline V gene are MNHEY and SVGAGI. This CDR3 region has 13 residues. CDR3 protein: CASTDGGPHGYTF. CDR3 in DNA: TGTGCCAGCACGGACGGGGGGCCCCATGGCTACACCTTC.

The genes are TRBV6-5 and TRBJ1-2, with TRBD1 matching 9 bases. Germline lookup yields CDR1 MNHEY and CDR2 SVGAGI. The CDR3 length is 15 residues. Trimming at V came to 10 bases and at J to 6 bases, leaving 15 bases not matched to a gene. This CDR3 reads CATPTDRGFLDGYTF. In DNA, the CDR3 is TGTGCCACCCCCACGGACAGGGGCTTTTTAGATGGCTACACCTTC.

The V call is TRBV11-1, the J call TRBJ2-1; D unresolved. This CDR3 has 15 amino acids. V lost 1 base and J 5 bases, leaving 12 bases between the germline ends. Germline assignment: CDR1 SGHAT and CDR2 FQDESV (reference sequence). The CDR3 here is CASSLESSYHNEQFF. The CDR3 region has the DNA TGTGCCAGCAGCTTAGAATCATCCTACCACAATGAGCAGTTCTTC.

This chain links TRBV5-1 with TRBJ2-2, with 7 positions matching TRBD1. The germline gives CDR1 SGHRS, CDR2 YFSETQ. The CDR3 is 16 residues long. V trimming: 4 bases; J trimming: 5 bases; junction bases outside the gene matches: 11. In nucleotides, the CDR3 is TGCGCCAGCAGCGGGGGACAGAGCCCGTTTACCGGGGAGCTGTTTTTT. It specifies CASSGGQSPFTGELFF.

Here the CDR3 reads CASSLRTGANVLTF. In nucleotides, the CDR3 is TGTGCCAGCAGTTTGCGCACTGGGGCCAACGTCCTGACTTTC. This sequence joins TRBV27 and TRBJ2-6; the D is unclear. This CDR3 region has 14 residues. Germline CDR1 reads MNHEY; CDR2 reads SMNVEV (reference sequence). V was cut by 3 bases and J by 2 bases, with 5 bases left in between.

CDR3 nucleotide sequence: TGCGCCAGCAGCCAGTCCCAGACAGGGGGCCTGAACTATGGCTACACCTTC. Translation: CASSQSQTGGLNYGYTF. The chain carries TRBV4-3 and TRBJ1-2, with 10 bases lining up with TRBD1. The CDR3 runs 17 residues. The trim removed 3 bases at V and 2 bases at J, leaving 9 bases unmatched. Germline V CDR1 and CDR2: LGHNA, YSLEER.

The rearrangement links TRBV2 to TRBJ2-5, with D maybe TRBD1 (6 bases). Germline CDR1 SNHLY, CDR2 FYNNEI. Deletions cut 3 bases from V and 4 bases from J, with 15 bases between. There are 15 residues in the CDR3. In DNA, the CDR3 is TGTGCCAGCAGTGACACAGGGTTAGTCGTAGAGACCCAGTACTTC. Amino acids: CASSDTGLVVETQYF. Supplemented by reference TRBV2 and TRBJ2-5, the full variable domain reads EPEVTQTPSHQVTQMGQEVILRCVPISNHLYFYWYRQILGQKVEFLVSFYNNEISEKSEIFDDQFSVERPDGSNFTLKIRSTKLEDSAMYFCASSDTGLVVETQYFGPGTRLLVL.

The chain uses TRBV19 and TRBJ2-7; 8 positions match TRBD1. The V segment lost 5 bases and the J segment 6 bases; nucleotides outside the gene matches: 9. CDR1 and CDR2 (germline): LNHDA, SQIVND (reference sequence). CDR3 size: 14 residues. The CDR3 protein is CASSVGTGGFEQYF. Here the CDR3 DNA reads TGTGCCAGTAGTGTCGGGACAGGAGGCTTCGAGCAGTACTTC.

This clone has more than one count but fewer than ten. V and J are TRBV4-2 and TRBJ1-1; a weak D match, TRBD1 (6 bases). The CDR3 loop spans 19 amino acids. Germline V CDR1 and CDR2: LGHNA, YNFKEQ. V lost 0 bases and J 4 bases, leaving 24 bases between the germline ends. For the CDR3, the DNA is TGTGCCAGCAGCCAAGATCTTGGGGGCAGGGTCCTTGGCGGCACTGAAGCTTTCTTT. This sequence encodes CASSQDLGGRVLGGTEAFF.

The chain couples TRBV6-5 to TRBJ1-2; D is unresolved. The CDR3 totals 12 residues. Germline loops: CDR1 MNHEY, CDR2 SVGAGI. V shed 6 bases and J shed 5 bases, with 10 bases lying between them. The CDR3 is CASRRDPYGYTF. The CDR3 DNA reads as TGTGCCAGCAGGCGGGATCCTTATGGCTACACCTTC.

This clone was detected only once. This chain joins TRBV25-1 and TRBJ2-3; possibly TRBD2 for D (6 bases). The CDR3 contains 16 residues. With 1 base removed from V and 4 bases from J, the gap between germline ends came to 15 bases. Germline V lookup: CDR1 MGHDK, CDR2 SYGVNS. The CDR3, as DNA: TGTGCCAGCAGTGAATCGCGCGGGGTTGGGGCAGATACGCAGTATTTT. Translated, it gives CASSESRGVGADTQYF. The full variable domain, rest sourced from reference TRBV25-1 and TRBJ2-3, is EADIYQTPRYLVIGTGKKITLECSQTMGHDKMYWYQQDPGMELHLIHYSYGVNSTEKGDLSSESTVSRIRTEHFPLTLESARPSHTSQYLCASSESRGVGADTQYFGPGTRLTVL.

This rearrangement joins TRBV5-1 to TRBJ2-4; TRBD1 might be the D (6 bases). V lost 0 bases and J lost 7, with 17 bases in between. Germline lookup yields CDR1 SGHRS and CDR2 YFSETQ. The CDR3 is 16 amino acids. The CDR3 DNA sequence: TGCGCCAGCAGCTTGGCCTGGCAGGGGCTAGGTAACATTCAGTACTTC. Translation gives CASSLAWQGLGNIQYF.

V gene TRBV4-2 combines with J gene TRBJ1-1; 11 nucleotides line up with TRBD1. CDR3 length: 18 amino acids. J lost 1 base, V lost 0 bases, and 7 bases had no gene match. The germline gives CDR1 LGHNA, CDR2 YNFKEQ. The CDR3 reads CASSQEGTGGQRNTEAFF. The CDR3, as DNA: TGTGCCAGCAGCCAAGAGGGGACAGGGGGGCAGCGGAACACTGAAGCTTTCTTT.

This clone has a count of ten or more. The chain uses TRBV29-1 and TRBJ2-7; D is perhaps TRBD2 (6 bases). This CDR3 has 14 amino acids. Germline-derived CDR1 and CDR2 are SQVTM and ANQGSEA. V was pared by 5 bases and J by 3 bases, with 17 bases between. CDR3 nucleotide sequence: TGCAGCGTTAGGGATCGACTAGATGGCTACGAGCAGTACTTC. This gives the protein CSVRDRLDGYEQYF.